The 27 T cell receptor beta chains in this list originate from one sample, sequenced in a study of beta chain features in type 1 diabetes. Expressed TCRB transcripts were sequenced because the entire RNA isolate underwent reverse transcription. Sequencing used immunoSEQ multiplex PCR; TCRdb keeps in-frame clones, though not all of them. The sample lists 350,000 to 450,000 clones, approximately 15% occurring once. Sequences were obtained from naive CD4+ T cells from blood. Receptor source: a woman aged 18-35 years in good health.

The J gene is TRBJ2-6, the V gene TRBV6-6; D not resolved. Germline lookup yields CDR1 MNHNY and CDR2 SVGAGI (reference sequence). With 6 bases removed from V and 1 base from J, the gap between germline ends came to 4 bases. The CDR3 has 13 residues. As DNA, the CDR3 is TGTGCCAGCAGGACTTCTGGGGCCAACGTCCTGACTTTC. This translates into CASRTSGANVLTF.

Only one count was recorded for this clone. The gene calls are TRBV6-1 and TRBJ2-7; no reliable D call. Per germline, CDR1 MNHNS and CDR2 SASEGT. Trimming shortened V by 3 bases and J by 2 bases, and 11 bases separated the two germline ends. This CDR3 contains 14 residues. As DNA, the CDR3 is TGTGCCAGCAGTGAGTCACCAGGTCCCTACGAGCAGTACTTC. Protein: CASSESPGPYEQYF.

The table lists this clone with a few counts. This chain joins TRBV7-8 and TRBJ2-1; possible D gene TRBD2, 6 bases. This CDR3 has 14 amino acids. CDR1 is SGHVS, CDR2 FQNEAQ, per germline. The germline V and J ends were trimmed by 8 bases and 9 bases, with 20 bases remaining between them. CDR3 in DNA: TGTGCCAGCGCGGGGACTCGAGAAGGGCTTGAGCAGTTCTTC. As protein: CASAGTREGLEQFF.

This clone was seen a few times. The V gene is TRBV25-1, the J gene TRBJ2-5; 8 nucleotides match TRBD2. The CDR3 runs 14 residues. Trimming removed 6 bases from V and 5 bases from J; junction bases left unmatched: 8. Looked up from germline, CDR1 is MGHDK and CDR2 is SYGVNS. DNA for the CDR3: TGTGCCAGCAGCGTAGCGGGGCCTTGGGAGACCCAGTACTTC. It encodes CASSVAGPWETQYF. Looking up the rest from reference TRBV25-1 and TRBJ2-5 gives the full variable domain: EADIYQTPRYLVIGTGKKITLECSQTMGHDKMYWYQQDPGMELHLIHYSYGVNSTEKGDLSSESTVSRIRTEHFPLTLESARPSHTSQYLCASSVAGPWETQYFGPGTRLLVL.

This clone came up a few times. This chain links TRBV29-1 with TRBJ1-1; no definite D call. Germline CDR1 and CDR2: SQVTM and ANQGSEA. Trimming cost V 5 bases and J 0 bases, with 10 bases left between them. CDR3 size: 13 residues. CDR3: CSVRLTLNTEAFF. Written as DNA, the CDR3 is TGCAGCGTTCGACTGACTTTGAACACTGAAGCTTTCTTT. Full variable domain (outside the CDR3, taken from reference TRBV29-1 and TRBJ1-1): SAVISQKPSRDICQRGTSLTIQCQVDSQVTMMFWYRQQPGQSLTLIATANQGSEATYESGFVIDKFPISRPNLTFSTLTVSNMSPEDSSIYLCSVRLTLNTEAFFGQGTRLTVV.

The chain has TRBV29-1 and TRBJ1-1; unclear D gene. Germline CDR1 SQVTM, CDR2 ANQGSEA. This CDR3 has 13 amino acids. Trimming removed 3 bases at V and 7 bases at J, with 15 bases between. DNA for the CDR3: TGCAGCGTTGACAGTGTGAACACCCTTGAAGCTTTCTTT. It is translated as CSVDSVNTLEAFF.

Only a few counts were recorded for this clone. The V and J genes are TRBV7-9 and TRBJ1-1; 7 nucleotides align to TRBD1. CDR3 length: 13 residues. The junction had 2 bases not matched to a gene; V was cut back by 4 bases and J by 3 bases. Germline V gives CDR1 SEHNR, CDR2 FQNEAQ (reference sequence). The CDR3 DNA follows: TGTGCCAGCAGCTATACAGGGGACACTGAAGCTTTCTTT. It codes for CASSYTGDTEAFF.

The chain couples TRBV4-3 to TRBJ2-2; weak D call: TRBD2 (5 bases). The CDR3 runs 15 residues. From germline, CDR1 is LGHNA and CDR2 YSLEER. Between the trimmed V and J ends, which lost 0 bases and 5 bases, there was a span of 10 bases. CDR3 protein: CASSQDPRGTGELFF. The CDR3, as DNA: TGCGCCAGCAGCCAAGATCCCCGCGGGACCGGGGAGCTGTTTTTT.

This clone was seen a handful of times. The identical CDR3 is also encoded by other nucleotide sequences in the sample. V usage is TRBV9 and J usage is TRBJ2-2, with 7 bases aligning to TRBD1. This CDR3 contains 13 residues. V dropped 4 bases and J dropped 6; count of bases not matched to a gene: 3. Germline loops: CDR1 SGDLS, CDR2 YYNGEE. CDR3 nucleotides: TGTGCCAGCAGCCCCCAGGGGGCCGGGGAGCTGTTTTTT. Translated: CASSPQGAGELFF.

J is TRBJ1-5 and V is TRBV7-9; the D is unclear. V lost 2 bases, J lost 6 bases, and 8 bases lay in between. The CDR3 contains 13 residues. In germline, CDR1 is SEHNR, CDR2 FQNEAQ (reference sequence). CDR3 coding DNA: TGTGCCAGCAGCTTAAGGGAGACTCAGCCCCAGCATTTT. Translated, it gives CASSLRETQPQHF.

The J gene is TRBJ2-2, the V gene TRBV14; 9 nucleotides agree with TRBD2. From germline, CDR1 is SGHDN and CDR2 FVKESK. Trimming took 3 bases from V and 3 from J; bases not matched to a gene: 8. The CDR3 has 17 amino acids. This CDR3 is CASSHPGLAGDTGELFF. CDR3 DNA: TGTGCCAGCAGCCATCCGGGACTAGCAGGGGACACCGGGGAGCTGTTTTTT.

This clone was counted a few times. V gene TRBV29-1 combines with J gene TRBJ2-2, with D possibly being TRBD1 (6 bases). V gave up 4 bases and J gave up 1 base, with 10 bases separating them. CDR1 is SQVTM, CDR2 ANQGSEA, per germline. CDR3 length: 14 residues. This CDR3 reads CSVGTGQNTGELFF. Here the CDR3 DNA reads TGCAGCGTTGGCACGGGACAGAACACCGGGGAGCTGTTTTTT.

This clone showed up just a few times. V gene TRBV29-1 combines with J gene TRBJ2-7; D perhaps matches TRBD1 (6 bases). V lost 2 bases and J 1 base, leaving 15 bases between the germline ends. Per the germline V gene, CDR1 is SQVTM and CDR2 is ANQGSEA. This CDR3 comprises 15 residues. The DNA of the CDR3 is TGCAGCGTTGAAAAGGGGGACGCGCCATCCTACGAGCAGTACTTC. Its protein is CSVEKGDAPSYEQYF.

This clone was recorded a few times. The chain has TRBV5-6 and TRBJ2-1; possible D gene TRBD1, 5 bases. The CDR3 loop spans 15 amino acids. Trimming left V 6 bases short and J 7 bases short, with 20 bases between. Germline V CDR1 and CDR2: SGHDT, YYEEEE. In nucleotides, the CDR3 is TGTGCCAGCACTAAGCTAGGACAAGTCGAAAATGAGCAGTTCTTC. It is translated as CASTKLGQVENEQFF.

This clone has only a few counts. The chain recombines TRBV29-1 with TRBJ2-3; 7 positions match TRBD1. Trimming removed 3 bases from V and 7 bases from J; junction bases left unmatched: 19. CDR1 is SQVTM, CDR2 ANQGSEA, per germline. The CDR3 contains 17 residues. Written as DNA, the CDR3 is TGCAGCGTTGAGGGTAAGGGGGACAGCAGGAAACCTAATACGCAGTATTTT. Its translation is CSVEGKGDSRKPNTQYF.

The DNA for the CDR3 is TGTGCCACCACCTCAGGGATACGGGAGTTGGAATACAATGAGCAGTTCTTC. Translating it yields CATTSGIRELEYNEQFF. The gene calls are TRBV27 and TRBJ2-1; possibly TRBD2 for D (6 bases). Between the trimmed V and J ends, which lost 10 bases and 4 bases, there was a span of 26 bases. The CDR3 extends over 17 amino acids. Germline V gene lookup returns CDR1 MNHEY and CDR2 SMNVEV (reference sequence).

This clone was recorded a few times. The genes are TRBV2 and TRBJ2-1, with D perhaps matching TRBD1 (6 bases). The CDR3 runs 13 residues. The V and J ends lost 5 bases and 7 bases respectively, with 12 bases between them. CDR1 and CDR2 (germline): SNHLY, FYNNEI. The CDR3 sequence is CASSRQVVNEQFF. The CDR3 DNA is TGTGCCAGCAGTAGACAGGTAGTGAATGAGCAGTTCTTC.

This clone has only a few counts. The rearrangement uses TRBV5-1 and TRBJ2-3; 7 bases map to TRBD2. From germline, CDR1 is SGHRS and CDR2 YFSETQ. Trimming at V came to 0 bases and at J to 4 bases, leaving 5 bases not matched to a gene. The CDR3 sequence is 15 residues long. CDR3 amino acids: CASSLGEGRPDTQYF. In DNA form, the CDR3 reads TGCGCCAGCAGCTTGGGGGAGGGGAGACCAGATACGCAGTATTTT.

The chain couples TRBV18 to TRBJ2-5, with a weak D call TRBD2 (6 bases). The germline V and J ends were trimmed by 4 bases and 2 bases, with 11 bases remaining between them. Per the germline V gene, CDR1 is KGHSH and CDR2 is LQKENI. The CDR3 sequence is 14 residues long. The CDR3 spells CASSLGTEQETQYF. As DNA, the CDR3 is TGTGCCAGCTCACTGGGGACTGAACAAGAGACCCAGTACTTC.

CDR3 bases: TGCAGCGTACGCCCGGGTTTTCGTAACGAAGAGACCCAGTACTTC. It is translated as CSVRPGFRNEETQYF. The chain recombines TRBV29-1 with TRBJ2-5; D is undetermined. This CDR3 is built from 15 residues. From germline, CDR1 is SQVTM and CDR2 ANQGSEA. Trimming cost V 6 bases and J 3 bases, with 20 bases left between them.

The chain combines TRBV28 with TRBJ1-5; the D gene is possibly TRBD1 (6 bases). This CDR3 is 15 amino acids long. V was clipped by 6 bases and J by 6 bases, with 18 bases between them. The germline gives CDR1 MDHEN, CDR2 SYDVKM. The CDR3 DNA reads TGTGCCAGCAGCGACGGACAGCCATCAAGTCAGCCCCAGCATTTT. This codes for CASSDGQPSSQPQHF.

The chain links TRBV7-9 to TRBJ2-7; 8 bases align to TRBD2. With 2 bases clipped from V and 4 bases from J, the junction kept 4 bases outside the gene matches. Germline-derived CDR1 and CDR2 are SEHNR and FQNEAQ (reference sequence). The CDR3 is 14 amino acids. The CDR3 spells CASSLIAGTYEQYF. DNA of the CDR3: TGTGCCAGCAGCTTAATAGCGGGAACTTACGAGCAGTACTTC.

J is TRBJ2-3 and V is TRBV29-1, with a tentative D call TRBD2 (7 bases). The CDR3 extends over 15 amino acids. CDR1 and CDR2 (germline): SQVTM, ANQGSEA. V lost 4 bases, J lost 2 bases, and 16 bases lay in between. The CDR3 DNA follows: TGCAGCGTTGTGTGGCGGGGGCGGCCCACAGATACGCAGTATTTT. It translates to CSVVWRGRPTDTQYF.

This clone was counted a few times. The chain combines TRBV30 with TRBJ1-5; no firm D call. V dropped 0 bases and J dropped 0 bases, with 9 bases sitting between them. This CDR3 is built from 15 residues. Germline CDR1 and CDR2: GTSNPN and SVGIG (reference sequence). CDR3 in DNA: TGTGCCTGGAGTGTACCCCGGAGTAGCAATCAGCCCCAGCATTTT. Its protein is CAWSVPRSSNQPQHF.

The chain links TRBV28 to TRBJ2-4; D might be TRBD2 (6 bases). CDR1 is MDHEN and CDR2 is SYDVKM in the germline V gene. The CDR3 length is 11 residues. V lost 9 bases and J lost 8, with 11 bases in between. The CDR3 spells CASSGGDIQYF. DNA of the CDR3: TGTGCCAGTAGCGGTGGGGACATTCAGTACTTC.

J is TRBJ2-5 and V is TRBV9, with 9 positions matching TRBD1. The CDR3 consists of 14 residues. The ends lost 4 bases at V and 2 bases at J; junction bases unmatched: 3. CDR1 is SGDLS and CDR2 is YYNGEE in the germline V gene. The CDR3 spells CASSSGQGQETQYF. CDR3 sequence (DNA): TGTGCCAGCAGCTCCGGACAGGGGCAAGAGACCCAGTACTTC.

This chain uses TRBV5-1 with TRBJ2-1; D not resolved. From germline, CDR1 is SGHRS and CDR2 YFSETQ. The V end lost 2 bases, the J end lost 10 bases, and 7 bases lay between the germline ends. The CDR3 has 11 amino acids. CDR3 bases: TGCGCCAGCAGCTTCGACTCAGAGCAGTTCTTC. Amino acid sequence: CASSFDSEQFF.